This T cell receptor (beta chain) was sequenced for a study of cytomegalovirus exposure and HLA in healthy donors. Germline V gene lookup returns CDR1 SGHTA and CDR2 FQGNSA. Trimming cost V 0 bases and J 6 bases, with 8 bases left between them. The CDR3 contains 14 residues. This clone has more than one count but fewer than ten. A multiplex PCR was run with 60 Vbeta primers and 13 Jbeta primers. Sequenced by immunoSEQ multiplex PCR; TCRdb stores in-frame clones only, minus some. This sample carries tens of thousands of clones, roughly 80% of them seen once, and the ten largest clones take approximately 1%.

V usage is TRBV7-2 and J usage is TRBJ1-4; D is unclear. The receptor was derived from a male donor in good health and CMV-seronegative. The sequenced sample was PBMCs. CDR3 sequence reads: CASSLATTDEKLFF. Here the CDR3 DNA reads TGTGCCAGCAGCTTAGCGACTACAGATGAAAAACTGTTTTTT.